This T cell receptor beta chain came from a study of shared clonotypes between healthy human individuals. Looking at the study overall: Contributing individuals were a couple of females and a few males aged 18 to 49. Three plates were used per donor for CD4 naive, three for CD4 memory, two for CD8 naive and one for CD8 memory.

The assay was immunoSEQ multiplex PCR, and TCRdb's table has in-frame clones only and misses some. This table holds around 2.5 million clones, 93% found once. From germline, CDR1 is SGHDT and CDR2 YYEEEE. The CDR3 loop spans 12 amino acids. Trimming took 1 base from V and 8 from J, leaving 9 bases between them. CD45RA-negative memory and CD45RA+ naive subsets were split from the CD4+ cells. This sequence was found in a man younger than 35 in good health. Some clones in this sample may be carry-over from other donors' samples. Sequences were obtained from naive CD4+ T cells from PBMCs. Subset: CD45RA+ positively selected. The chain uses TRBV5-6 and TRBJ1-1, with D possibly being TRBD1 (5 bases). CDR3 sequence: CASSLRRDEAFF. DNA of the CDR3: TGTGCCAGCAGCTTGAGGAGGGACGAAGCTTTCTTT.